Following are 7 T cell receptor beta chains from one sample sequenced in a study of beta chain features in type 1 diabetes. The study, taken as a whole, reports: There was a moderate but significant shortening of TCRB CDR3s in all four CD4+ subsets of Type 1 diabetes patients.

The antigens for these receptors are not known. Reverse transcription of all isolated RNA meant that expressed TCRB transcripts were sequenced. Generated by immunoSEQ multiplex PCR, the TCRdb table keeps only in-frame clones and is missing some. The sample consists of 150,000 to 180,000 clones, about 9.4% of them appearing once. Sequencing was done on a sample of central memory CD4+ T cells from blood. The receptors here all came from a man aged 30-40 years with type 1 diabetes.

V usage is TRBV19 and J usage is TRBJ1-1; D might be TRBD1 (6 bases). V shed 7 bases and J shed 5 bases, with 20 bases lying between them. From germline, CDR1 is LNHDA and CDR2 SQIVND (reference sequence). The CDR3 extends over 15 amino acids. Written as DNA, the CDR3 is TGTGCCAGTACCTTTCTTACAGGGAGTTGGACTGAAGCTTTCTTT. Encoded protein: CASTFLTGSWTEAFF.

The sample holds a few counts of this clone. Within the sample, other DNA sequences also encode this same CDR3. This sequence joins TRBV14 and TRBJ2-7; D unclear. CDR3 size: 13 residues. Germline assignment: CDR1 SGHDN and CDR2 FVKESK. V lost 1 base and J 2 bases, leaving 6 bases between the germline ends. CDR3 loop: CASSQGLAYEQYF. The CDR3 coding sequence is TGTGCCAGCAGCCAAGGACTTGCCTACGAGCAGTACTTC. Full variable domain (outside the CDR3, taken from reference TRBV14 and TRBJ2-7): EAGVTQFPSHSVIEKGQTVTLRCDPISGHDNLYWYRRVMGKEIKFLLHFVKESKQDESGMPNNRFLAERTGGTYSTLKVQPAELEDSGVYFCASSQGLAYEQYFGPGTRLTVT.

In the case of this clone: The same CDR3 can be traced to other DNA sequences in this sample. The chain employs TRBV6-5 and TRBJ2-7; TRBD1 agrees at 8 bases. The CDR3 is 15 residues long. Trimming took 0 bases from V and 1 from J; bases not matched to a gene: 2. In germline, CDR1 is MNHEY, CDR2 SVGAGI. The chain's CDR3 is CASSYSGTGSYEQYF. The CDR3 DNA follows: TGTGCCAGCAGTTACTCGGGGACAGGATCCTACGAGCAGTACTTC.

The chain carries TRBV9 and TRBJ2-2, with 7 bases matching TRBD2. The V gene's germline CDR1 is SGDLS and CDR2 YYNGEE. The CDR3 sequence is 14 residues long. The V gene end was trimmed by 6 bases and the J gene end by 6 bases; junction bases not matched to a gene: 8. The CDR3 bases are TGTGCCAGCACCCCGAGGGGAGGGTCCGGGGAGCTGTTTTTT. Its protein product is CASTPRGGSGELFF.

The chain carries TRBV5-1 and TRBJ2-7, with 7 bases fitting TRBD2. The CDR3 extends over 14 amino acids. The V gene end was trimmed by 7 bases and the J gene end by 6 bases; junction bases not matched to a gene: 13. Germline loops: CDR1 SGHRS, CDR2 YFSETQ. The CDR3 reads CASGSGNLATEQYF. The CDR3 region has the DNA TGCGCCAGCGGGAGCGGGAACTTGGCTACCGAGCAGTACTTC.

This sequence joins TRBV7-9 and TRBJ2-7, with D possibly TRBD2 on 5 matching bases. V lost 4 bases, J lost 3 bases, and 16 bases lay in between. CDR1 SEHNR and CDR2 FQNEAQ come from the germline V gene (reference sequence). The CDR3 loop spans 15 amino acids. The CDR3 loop is CASSSVAPGSYEQYF. In DNA form, the CDR3 reads TGTGCCAGCAGCTCTGTTGCCCCGGGAAGCTACGAGCAGTACTTC.

This clone was observed a few times. CDR3 DNA sequence: TGTGCCAGCAGCCCACAGGGTCCCAATGGCTACACCTTC. As protein: CASSPQGPNGYTF. The chain joins TRBV7-2 to TRBJ1-2; D might be TRBD1 (6 bases). Germline CDR1 reads SGHTA; CDR2 reads FQGNSA. V lost 5 bases and J lost 6, with 13 bases in between. CDR3 length equals 13 residues.